The 32 T cell receptor beta chains in this list originate from one sample, sequenced in a study of T cell repertoires in ileal Crohn's disease. Time point described: neoterminal ileum biopsy at postoperative endoscopy, about 6 months after surgery. Using immunoSEQ multiplex PCR, the repertoire was profiled, and TCRdb retains in-frame clones only, with some absent. There are a few thousand clones in the sample; 65% to 85% occur only once, and 5% to 6.5% lies in the top ten. Sequencing was carried out using ileal tissue. All receptors come from an adult with Crohn's disease.

The chain uses TRBV5-1 and TRBJ1-1, with D perhaps matching TRBD1 (5 bases). In germline, CDR1 is SGHRS, CDR2 YFSETQ. Trimming left V 7 bases short and J 6 bases short, with 16 bases between. The CDR3 length is 13 residues. CDR3 residues: CASGAAGGAEAFF. The CDR3 DNA reads as TGCGCCAGCGGCGCTGCTGGAGGGGCTGAAGCTTTCTTT.

This clone counts as large. The rearrangement joins TRBV4-3 to TRBJ2-7, with TRBD2 identical over 8 bases. V lost 0 bases, J lost 1 base, and 8 bases stayed unmatched. The CDR3 extends over 17 amino acids. Looked up from germline, CDR1 is LGHNA and CDR2 is YSLEER. CDR3 DNA: TGCGCCAGCAGCCAAGACACCGGGGGGGTGGGGTCCTACGAGCAGTACTTC. Translating gives CASSQDTGGVGSYEQYF.

The gene calls are TRBV7-3 and TRBJ2-1; D may be TRBD1 (5 bases). The CDR3 has 13 residues. Per germline, CDR1 SGHTA and CDR2 FQGTGA. Trimming took off 5 bases at V and 3 bases at J, with 8 bases between the two ends. CDR3 bases: TGTGCCAGCAGCGTAGACAGCTACAATGAGCAGTTCTTC. Encoded protein: CASSVDSYNEQFF.

CDR3 DNA: TGTGCCTGGAGTGGCGGGGGGGCGGACAATGAGCAGTTCTTC. Translated: CAWSGGGADNEQFF. The chain joins TRBV30 to TRBJ2-1; 9 nucleotides match TRBD2. V was clipped by 1 base and J by 5 bases; unmatched bases: 3. Germline assignment: CDR1 GTSNPN and CDR2 SVGIG (reference sequence). The CDR3 spans 14 residues.

V usage is TRBV5-1 and J usage is TRBJ2-7; 10 bases map to TRBD1. The V gene end was trimmed by 3 bases and the J gene end by 2 bases; junction bases not matched to a gene: 8. The CDR3 spans 16 residues. CDR1 SGHRS and CDR2 YFSETQ come from the germline V gene. In DNA, the CDR3 is TGCGCCAGCAGCTACTCACACGGGACAGGGGCCTACGAGCAGTACTTC. It yields the protein CASSYSHGTGAYEQYF.

The chain recombines TRBV5-5 with TRBJ2-1; 14 bases agree with TRBD2. J was trimmed by 5 bases and V by 4 bases; bases with no gene match: 5. Germline CDR1 and CDR2: SGHKS and YYEKEE (reference sequence). This CDR3 has 16 residues. The CDR3 sequence is CASSLGGLAGDNEQFF. CDR3 bases: TGTGCCAGCAGCCTGGGGGGACTAGCGGGGGACAATGAGCAGTTCTTC. The full variable domain, its missing parts supplied by reference TRBV5-5 and TRBJ2-1, is DAGVTQSPTHLIKTRGQQVTLRCSPISGHKSVSWYQQVLGQGPQFIFQYYEKEERGRGNFPDRFSARQFPNYSSELNVNALLLGDSALYLCASSLGGLAGDNEQFFGPGTRLTVL.

The rearrangement links TRBV6-6 to TRBJ2-7; perhaps TRBD1 as D (6 bases). Germline lookup yields CDR1 MNHNY and CDR2 SVGAGI (reference sequence). The length of the CDR3 is 13 residues. With 0 bases removed from V and 6 bases from J, the gap between germline ends came to 9 bases. CDR3 coding DNA: TGTGCCAGCAGTTACTCTAACAGGGTCGAGCAGTACTTC. Its protein is CASSYSNRVEQYF.

This chain links TRBV16 with TRBJ1-5, with a tentative D call TRBD1 (6 bases). Germline-derived CDR1 and CDR2 are KGHSY and FQNENV. CDR3 size: 17 residues. V lost 4 bases and J lost 0, with 16 bases in between. CDR3 sequence reads: CASSRGMTGNSNQPQHF. Here the CDR3 DNA reads TGTGCCAGCAGCCGGGGGATGACAGGTAATAGCAATCAGCCCCAGCATTTT.

The rearrangement joins TRBV5-1 to TRBJ2-5, with no clear D. V was shortened by 1 base and J by 5 bases, with 6 bases between the two germline ends. CDR3 length equals 12 residues. Germline loops: CDR1 SGHRS, CDR2 YFSETQ. DNA for the CDR3: TGCGCCAGCAGCTTGAATAGTGAGACCCAGTACTTC. It translates to CASSLNSETQYF.

This chain uses TRBV4-2 with TRBJ1-1, with 10 positions matching TRBD1. This CDR3 comprises 15 residues. V lost 4 bases and J lost 4; bases outside the gene matches: 6. Germline V lookup: CDR1 LGHNA, CDR2 YNFKEQ. The CDR3 loop reads CASSLRTGGSTEAFF. CDR3 bases: TGTGCCAGCAGCCTCCGGACAGGGGGAAGCACTGAAGCTTTCTTT.

The sample holds a few counts of this clone. The chain combines TRBV9 with TRBJ1-5; D is perhaps TRBD1 (5 bases). CDR1 and CDR2 from the germline V gene are SGDLS and YYNGEE. The CDR3 spans 14 residues. V shed 4 bases and J shed 7 bases, with 15 bases lying between them. Here the CDR3 DNA reads TGTGCCAGCAGCTCCGGGGGGTCGGAACAGCCCCAGCATTTT. This codes for CASSSGGSEQPQHF.

This clone was observed once. This chain links TRBV5-4 with TRBJ2-7; 9 bases map to TRBD1. After removal of 4 bases from V and 6 bases from J, the junction contained 8 bases not matched to a gene. Germline values: CDR1 SGHNT, CDR2 YYREEE (reference sequence). This CDR3 is built from 14 residues. This CDR3 reads CASSHDTTGGEQYF. For the CDR3, the DNA is TGTGCCAGCAGCCACGACACGACAGGGGGCGAGCAGTACTTC.

V is TRBV9 and J is TRBJ2-1; TRBD2 agrees at 9 bases. After removal of 3 bases from V and 4 bases from J, the junction contained 5 bases not matched to a gene. The germline V gene encodes CDR1 SGDLS and CDR2 YYNGEE. The CDR3 is 15 amino acids. The CDR3 DNA sequence: TGTGCCAGCAGCGCCAGCGGGGGGCAATACAATGAGCAGTTCTTC. Encoded protein: CASSASGGQYNEQFF.

This clone has a single count. J is TRBJ2-1 and V is TRBV7-8; 8 bases align to TRBD2. Germline V CDR1 and CDR2: SGHVS, FQNEAQ. The CDR3 runs to 13 residues. V lost 5 bases and J lost 8; bases outside the gene matches: 5. The CDR3: CASSAAGGHEQFF. The CDR3 bases are TGTGCCAGCAGCGCCGCGGGGGGCCATGAGCAGTTCTTC.

Details on this clone: Distinct nucleotide sequences in the sample also encode this CDR3. The chain recombines TRBV9 with TRBJ2-7; weak D call: TRBD1 (6 bases). CDR1 is SGDLS, CDR2 YYNGEE, per germline. The CDR3 sequence is 15 residues long. V was pared by 0 bases and J by 0 bases, with 10 bases between. The CDR3 DNA follows: TGTGCCAGCAGCGTAGGGGACACCAACTCCTACGAGCAGTACTTC. Amino acid sequence: CASSVGDTNSYEQYF.

The chain recombines TRBV5-1 with TRBJ2-7; 8 bases agree with TRBD1. The CDR3 loop spans 12 amino acids. Trimming removed 3 bases from V and 6 bases from J; junction bases left unmatched: 2. In germline, CDR1 is SGHRS, CDR2 YFSETQ. The CDR3 sequence: CASSSQGVEQYF. The CDR3 nucleotides read TGCGCCAGCAGCTCACAGGGGGTCGAGCAGTACTTC.

This chain connects TRBV27 to TRBJ2-3, with TRBD2 as a possible D gene (5 bases). The V gene's germline CDR1 is MNHEY and CDR2 SMNVEV (reference sequence). The V and J ends lost 5 bases and 1 base respectively, with 7 bases between them. The CDR3 contains 13 residues. The CDR3 here is CASSPGGTDTQYF. The CDR3 DNA reads TGTGCCAGCAGTCCCGGGGGCACAGATACGCAGTATTTT.

The chain uses TRBV7-6 and TRBJ2-2; 9 nucleotides agree with TRBD1. In germline, CDR1 is SGHVS, CDR2 FNYEAQ. There are 15 residues in the CDR3. V was clipped by 1 base and J by 7 bases; unmatched bases: 4. The chain's CDR3 is CASSLVQGAGGELFF. CDR3 DNA: TGTGCCAGCAGCTTAGTACAGGGGGCTGGCGGGGAGCTGTTTTTT.

The gene calls are TRBV10-3 and TRBJ1-1; TRBD1 matches 8 bases. In germline, CDR1 is ENHRY, CDR2 SYGVKD. J gave up 4 bases and V 0 bases, and 4 bases lay outside the gene matches. This CDR3 is built from 15 residues. The CDR3 DNA reads TGTGCCATCAGTGAGTCGGAGACAGGGGCCACTGAAGCTTTCTTT. It encodes CAISESETGATEAFF.

The chain uses TRBV25-1 and TRBJ2-2; 10 bases align to TRBD1. Germline V gene data show CDR1 as MGHDK and CDR2 as SYGVNS. The CDR3 runs to 17 residues. J gave up 1 base and V 2 bases, and 4 bases lay outside the gene matches. The CDR3 sequence: CASSEPGTGENTGELFF. In DNA, the CDR3 is TGTGCCAGCAGTGAACCAGGGACAGGGGAGAACACCGGGGAGCTGTTTTTT.

This sequence joins TRBV7-9 and TRBJ1-2, with 7 bases that match TRBD1. Germline V gene lookup returns CDR1 SEHNR and CDR2 FQNEAQ (reference sequence). The CDR3 is 14 amino acids. V was clipped by 0 bases and J by 8 bases; unmatched bases: 6. Here the CDR3 reads CASSLAGRGAGYTF. As DNA, the CDR3 is TGTGCCAGCAGCTTAGCGGGCAGGGGGGCCGGCTACACCTTC.

The genes are TRBV11-2 and TRBJ2-7, with D perhaps matching TRBD1 (5 bases). The CDR3 totals 13 residues. In germline, CDR1 is SGHAT, CDR2 FQNNGV. The V end lost 4 bases, the J end lost 6 bases, and 13 bases lay between the germline ends. The CDR3: CASSSYRGAEQYF. The DNA for the CDR3 is TGTGCCAGCAGCTCGTATCGTGGGGCCGAGCAGTACTTC.

The chain couples TRBV6-5 to TRBJ2-5; D is perhaps TRBD1 (6 bases). The V gene lost 4 bases and the J gene lost 7 bases, with 13 bases spanning the gap. This CDR3 has 13 residues. Looked up from germline, CDR1 is MNHEY and CDR2 is SVGAGI. The CDR3 loop reads CASSSGVRGTQYF. The CDR3, as DNA: TGTGCCAGCAGTTCGGGCGTCAGGGGGACCCAGTACTTC.

The chain carries TRBV5-1 and TRBJ2-7; D gene uncertain. Trimming cost V 0 bases and J 0 bases, with 19 bases left between them. The CDR3 totals 18 residues. Germline V CDR1 and CDR2: SGHRS, YFSETQ. The chain's CDR3 is CASSLARAGRANSYEQYF. CDR3 coding DNA: TGCGCCAGCAGCTTGGCCCGCGCCGGTCGAGCCAACTCCTACGAGCAGTACTTC.

The chain's CDR3 is CASSIGTVAGNTIYF. As DNA, the CDR3 is TGTGCCAGCAGCATCGGGACAGTCGCTGGAAACACCATATATTTT. V usage is TRBV7-9 and J usage is TRBJ1-3; 7 bases align to TRBD1. Looked up from germline, CDR1 is SEHNR and CDR2 is FQNEAQ (reference sequence). The J segment lost 2 bases and the V segment lost 5 bases, leaving 6 bases of the junction unmatched. This CDR3 is built from 15 residues. Variable domain in full (rest from reference TRBV7-9 and TRBJ1-3): DTGVSQNPRHKITKRGQNVTFRCDPISEHNRLYWYRQTLGQGPEFLTYFQNEAQLEKSRLLSDRFSAERPKGSFSTLEIQRTEQGDSAMYLCASSIGTVAGNTIYFGEGSWLTVV.

V is TRBV7-2 and J is TRBJ1-3, with D hard to call. The CDR3 has 14 amino acids. The V end was cut by 6 bases, the J end by 3 bases, with 12 bases between. Germline V gives CDR1 SGHTA, CDR2 FQGNSA. The CDR3: CASSPKQHGNTIYF. The CDR3 DNA reads as TGTGCCAGCAGTCCTAAACAGCATGGAAACACCATATATTTT.

CDR3 nucleotides: TGTGCCAGCAGAGATGTCCTCCCCAGGGACACTGAAGCTTTCTTT. Its translation: CASRDVLPRDTEAFF. V usage is TRBV6-1 and J usage is TRBJ1-1; TRBD1 is a possible D gene (5 bases). CDR1 is MNHNS, CDR2 SASEGT, per germline. Trimming left V 6 bases short and J 3 bases short, with 17 bases between. The length of the CDR3 is 15 residues.

The genes are TRBV28 and TRBJ1-3, with D unclear. Trimming cost V 5 bases and J 0 bases, with 11 bases left between them. Germline V gives CDR1 MDHEN, CDR2 SYDVKM. The CDR3 is 15 residues long. CDR3 nucleotide sequence: TGTGCCAGCAGTCCCAACGGGAACTCTGGAAACACCATATATTTT. It encodes CASSPNGNSGNTIYF.

The chain carries TRBV28 and TRBJ2-5; TRBD1 aligns across 9 bases. V was pared by 7 bases and J by 5 bases, with 17 bases of the junction left unmatched. The germline gives CDR1 MDHEN, CDR2 SYDVKM. This CDR3 has 17 amino acids. CDR3 bases: TGTGCCAGCACCATCTCTCCCGGGACAGGGTCCTGGGAGACCCAGTACTTC. It is translated as CASTISPGTGSWETQYF.

The chain employs TRBV6-5 and TRBJ2-1; weak D call: TRBD2 (6 bases). Trimming removed 0 bases at V and 4 bases at J, with 10 bases between. Germline CDR1 reads MNHEY; CDR2 reads SVGAGI. CDR3 length: 15 residues. The CDR3 bases are TGTGCCAGCAGTTACTCCGGGGGACTGTACAATGAGCAGTTCTTC. Amino acids: CASSYSGGLYNEQFF.

A note on this clone: Germline is not matched at one junction end, which may reflect a read error. The chain is built from TRBV29-1 and TRBJ1-1; possibly TRBD1 for D (5 bases). CDR1 is SQVTM and CDR2 is ANQGSEA in the germline V gene. This CDR3 contains 12 residues. CDR3 in DNA: TGCAGCGCTGAATGGGGCGGAAACGAAGCTTTCTTT. It specifies CSAEWGGNEAFF.

This chain uses TRBV5-1 with TRBJ2-1; D may be TRBD1 (6 bases). Germline lookup yields CDR1 SGHRS and CDR2 YFSETQ. The V and J ends lost 5 bases and 1 base respectively, with 10 bases between them. CDR3 length: 14 amino acids. This CDR3 is CASSTDRSYNEQFF. For the CDR3, the DNA is TGCGCCAGCAGTACCGACAGGTCCTACAATGAGCAGTTCTTC.